One sample yielded the 10 T cell receptor beta chains listed below, sequenced in a study of blood T cell repertoires in COVID-19. Sequenced by immunoSEQ multiplex PCR; TCRdb stores in-frame clones only, minus some. Counted here are about 140,000 clones, about 80% occurring once; the ten biggest clones make up approximately 4%. The sequenced sample consisted of peripheral blood. The origin of the receptors is a woman in her sixties or seventies with acute or convalescent COVID-19.

V usage is TRBV27 and J usage is TRBJ2-1; D possibly corresponds to TRBD2 (6 bases). V lost 0 bases to trimming and J lost 9 bases, with 18 bases between them. Germline assignment: CDR1 MNHEY and CDR2 SMNVEV (reference sequence). The CDR3 has 16 amino acids. The CDR3 reads CASSLSTSPGRTEQFF. The DNA for the CDR3 is TGTGCCAGCAGTTTATCGACATCCCCTGGGAGGACTGAGCAGTTCTTC.

V gene TRBV29-1 combines with J gene TRBJ2-3, with D perhaps TRBD1 (7 bases). The V gene's germline CDR1 is SQVTM and CDR2 ANQGSEA. The CDR3 covers 16 residues. The V end lost 1 base, the J end lost 3 bases, and 17 bases lay between the germline ends. The CDR3 spells CSVEGGRGVGTDTQYF. The CDR3 DNA follows: TGCAGCGTTGAAGGGGGCAGGGGGGTTGGGACAGATACGCAGTATTTT.

The rearrangement links TRBV7-9 to TRBJ2-2, with unresolved D. Trimming took off 8 bases at V and 1 base at J, with 11 bases between the two ends. Germline V gene sequence: CDR1 SEHNR, CDR2 FQNEAQ (reference sequence). The CDR3 has 14 amino acids. CDR3 in amino acids: CASSTGGNTGELFF. The DNA for the CDR3 is TGTGCCAGCTCGACCGGCGGGAACACCGGGGAGCTGTTTTTT.

This clone was recorded at least ten times. The chain has TRBV7-3 and TRBJ2-5; TRBD2 aligns across 7 bases. The CDR3 extends over 15 amino acids. J was trimmed by 1 base and V by 3 bases; bases with no gene match: 5. Germline-derived CDR1 and CDR2 are SGHTA and FQGTGA. The chain's CDR3 is CASSLGGTLQETQYF. CDR3 in DNA: TGTGCCAGCAGCTTGGGAGGGACTCTCCAAGAGACCCAGTACTTC.

J is TRBJ1-2 and V is TRBV30; 7 nucleotides match TRBD1. CDR1 and CDR2 from the germline V gene are GTSNPN and SVGIG (reference sequence). The CDR3 runs to 12 residues. In nucleotides, the CDR3 is TGTGCGGAGGGACAGCCCAGCGGTGGCTACACCTTC. This encodes CAEGQPSGGYTF.

The chain employs TRBV12-3 or TRBV12-4 and TRBJ2-2; D uncertain. V gave up 5 bases and J gave up 5 bases, with 6 bases separating them. The CDR3 totals 12 residues. The CDR3 protein is CASSLITGELFF. DNA for the CDR3: TGTGCCAGCAGTCTAATAACCGGGGAGCTGTTTTTT.

V gene TRBV28 combines with J gene TRBJ1-1; D is unclear. This CDR3 is built from 16 residues. Germline V gives CDR1 MDHEN, CDR2 SYDVKM. Deletions cut 3 bases from V and 5 bases from J, with 19 bases between. CDR3 region: CASSFSGVRVWTEAFF. The CDR3 DNA follows: TGTGCCAGCAGTTTTAGCGGGGTAAGGGTTTGGACTGAAGCTTTCTTT.

This chain links TRBV28 with TRBJ1-2; D call uncertain. This CDR3 has 14 amino acids. Germline assignment: CDR1 MDHEN and CDR2 SYDVKM. Trimming removed 1 base at V and 3 bases at J, with 9 bases between. As DNA, the CDR3 is TGTGCCAGCAGTTTATTAGAAACTCACTATGGCTACACCTTC. Translation: CASSLLETHYGYTF.

This chain connects TRBV29-1 to TRBJ1-2; tentative D call: TRBD1 (6 bases). V was clipped by 0 bases and J by 6 bases, with 17 bases between them. Germline V gene data show CDR1 as SQVTM and CDR2 as ANQGSEA. The CDR3 runs to 15 residues. CDR3 loop: CSVEDRPQGRDGYTF. The CDR3, as DNA: TGCAGCGTTGAAGATCGGCCGCAGGGGAGGGATGGCTACACCTTC.

This clone was seen once. The chain couples TRBV27 to TRBJ1-1; possibly TRBD1 for D (6 bases). The CDR3 runs 13 residues. Germline lookup yields CDR1 MNHEY and CDR2 SMNVEV (reference sequence). The germline V and J ends were trimmed by 3 bases and 11 bases, with 16 bases remaining between them. The CDR3 loop reads CASSFTQGWNAFF. The DNA for the CDR3 is TGTGCCAGCAGTTTCACGCAGGGGTGGAATGCTTTCTTT.